This T cell receptor beta chain was identified in a study of T cell responses to AZD1222 COVID-19 vaccine. The table came from immunoSEQ multiplex PCR; TCRdb's copy has only in-frame clones and leaves some out. Here the sample spans some 140,000 clones, over 85% being singletons. Findings and limits, study-wide: It should be noted that donors were predominantly white British and more often female, and clonal diversity was possibly underestimated.

Germline-derived CDR1 and CDR2 are MNHEY and SVGEGT. The V gene lost 3 bases and the J gene lost 3 bases, with 18 bases spanning the gap. This CDR3 contains 16 residues. Regarding this clone: The antigen is not known.

The material was peripheral blood, obtained on day 0 of AZD1222 vaccination. This rearrangement joins TRBV6-2 or TRBV6-3 to TRBJ2-7; D is perhaps TRBD1 or TRBD2 (5 bases each). This clonotype originated in an adult in good health. CDR3 DNA: TGTGCCAGCAGTTATGACGGGGCCAAATACCTCTACGAGCAGTACTTC. It is translated as CASSYDGAKYLYEQYF.